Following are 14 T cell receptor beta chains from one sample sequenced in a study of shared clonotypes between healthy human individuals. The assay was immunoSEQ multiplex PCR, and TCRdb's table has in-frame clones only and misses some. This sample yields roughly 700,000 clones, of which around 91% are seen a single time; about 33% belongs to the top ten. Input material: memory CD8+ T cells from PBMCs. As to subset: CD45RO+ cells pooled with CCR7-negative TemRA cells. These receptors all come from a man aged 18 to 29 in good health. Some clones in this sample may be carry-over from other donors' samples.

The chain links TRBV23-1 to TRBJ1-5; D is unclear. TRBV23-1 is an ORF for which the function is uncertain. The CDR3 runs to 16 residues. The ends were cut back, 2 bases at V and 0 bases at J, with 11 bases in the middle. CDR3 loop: CASSQVGNYSNQPQHF. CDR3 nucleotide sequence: TGCGCCAGCAGTCAAGTGGGGAACTATAGCAATCAGCCCCAGCATTTT.

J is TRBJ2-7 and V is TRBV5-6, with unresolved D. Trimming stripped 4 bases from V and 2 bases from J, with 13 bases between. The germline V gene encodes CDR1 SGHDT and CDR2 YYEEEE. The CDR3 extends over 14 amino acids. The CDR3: CASSVIGRAYEQYF. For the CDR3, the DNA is TGTGCCAGCAGCGTTATAGGAAGAGCCTACGAGCAGTACTTC.

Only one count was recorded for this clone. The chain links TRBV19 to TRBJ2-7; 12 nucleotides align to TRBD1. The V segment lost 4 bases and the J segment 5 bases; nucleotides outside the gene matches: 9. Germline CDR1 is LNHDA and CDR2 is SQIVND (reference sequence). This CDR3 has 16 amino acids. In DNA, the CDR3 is TGTGCCAGTAGTAGCCGGGACAGGGGGCTAGTGGACGAGCAGTACTTC. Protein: CASSSRDRGLVDEQYF.

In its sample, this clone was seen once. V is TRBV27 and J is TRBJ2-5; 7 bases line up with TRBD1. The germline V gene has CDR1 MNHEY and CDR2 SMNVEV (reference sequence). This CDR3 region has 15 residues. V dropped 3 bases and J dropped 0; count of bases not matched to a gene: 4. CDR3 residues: CASSFPGQHQETQYF. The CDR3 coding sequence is TGTGCCAGCAGTTTCCCGGGACAGCACCAAGAGACCCAGTACTTC.

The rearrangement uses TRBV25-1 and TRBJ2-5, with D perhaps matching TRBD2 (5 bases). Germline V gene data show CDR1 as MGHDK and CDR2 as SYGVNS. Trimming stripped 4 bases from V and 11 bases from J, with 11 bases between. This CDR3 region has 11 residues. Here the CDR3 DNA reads TGTGCCAGCAGTGGGGGAGTCAAGCAGTACTTC. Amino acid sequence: CASSGGVKQYF.

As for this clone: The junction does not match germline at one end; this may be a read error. The CDR3 DNA sequence: TGTGTCAGCAGCCCCTGGCGTAGAGCCCAAGAGACCCAGTACTTC. Amino acid sequence: CVSSPWRRAQETQYF. The chain is built from TRBV9 and TRBJ2-5; D uncertain. CDR1 is SGDLS and CDR2 is YYNGEE in the germline V gene. The CDR3 covers 15 residues.

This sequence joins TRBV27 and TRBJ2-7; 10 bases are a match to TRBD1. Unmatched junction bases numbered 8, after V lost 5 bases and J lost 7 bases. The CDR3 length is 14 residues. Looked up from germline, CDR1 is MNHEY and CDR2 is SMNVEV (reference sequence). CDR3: CASSPRQGAREQYF. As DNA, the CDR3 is TGTGCCAGCAGTCCACGACAGGGGGCTCGGGAGCAGTACTTC.

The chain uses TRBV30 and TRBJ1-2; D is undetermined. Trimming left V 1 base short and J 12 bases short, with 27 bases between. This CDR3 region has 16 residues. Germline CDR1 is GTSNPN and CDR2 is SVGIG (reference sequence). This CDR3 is CAWSAPLEDAPIGNTF. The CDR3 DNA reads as TGTGCCTGGAGTGCGCCCCTAGAGGATGCCCCTATCGGGAACACCTTC.

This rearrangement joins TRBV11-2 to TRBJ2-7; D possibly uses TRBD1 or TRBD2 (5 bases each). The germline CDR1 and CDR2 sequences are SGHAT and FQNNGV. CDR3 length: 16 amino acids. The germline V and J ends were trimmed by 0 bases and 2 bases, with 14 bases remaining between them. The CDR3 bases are TGTGCCAGCAGCTTAGATCTTGGGACGGCCACCTACGAGCAGTACTTC. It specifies CASSLDLGTATYEQYF.

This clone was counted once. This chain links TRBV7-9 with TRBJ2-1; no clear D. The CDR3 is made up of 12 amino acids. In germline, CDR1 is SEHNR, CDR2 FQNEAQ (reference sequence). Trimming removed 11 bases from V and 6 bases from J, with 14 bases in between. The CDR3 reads CAALRIINEQFF. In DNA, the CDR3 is TGTGCCGCCTTGAGAATCATCAATGAGCAGTTCTTC.

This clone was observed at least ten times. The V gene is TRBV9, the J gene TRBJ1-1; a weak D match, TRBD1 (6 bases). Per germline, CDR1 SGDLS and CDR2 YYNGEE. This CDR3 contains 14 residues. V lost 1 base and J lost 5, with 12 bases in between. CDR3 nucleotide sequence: TGTGCCAGCAGCGTAAGGACAGACGGTACTGAAGCTTTCTTT. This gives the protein CASSVRTDGTEAFF.

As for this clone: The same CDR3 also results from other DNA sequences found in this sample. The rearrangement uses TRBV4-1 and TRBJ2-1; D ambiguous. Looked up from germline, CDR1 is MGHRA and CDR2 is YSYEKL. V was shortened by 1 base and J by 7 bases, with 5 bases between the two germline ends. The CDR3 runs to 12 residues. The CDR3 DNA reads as TGCGCCAGCAGCCAAGTTGGAAATGAGCAGTTCTTC. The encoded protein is CASSQVGNEQFF.

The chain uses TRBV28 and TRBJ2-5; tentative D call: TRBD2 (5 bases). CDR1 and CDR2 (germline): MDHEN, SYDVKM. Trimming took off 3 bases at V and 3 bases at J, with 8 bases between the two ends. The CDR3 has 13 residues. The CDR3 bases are TGTGCCAGCAGTTTTTCCGGGGAAGAGACCCAGTACTTC. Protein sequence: CASSFSGEETQYF.

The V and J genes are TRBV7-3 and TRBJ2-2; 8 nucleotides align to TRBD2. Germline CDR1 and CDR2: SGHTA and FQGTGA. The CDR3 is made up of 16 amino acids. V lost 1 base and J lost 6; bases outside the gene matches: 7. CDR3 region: CASSLNAGGIAGELFF. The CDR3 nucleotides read TGTGCCAGCAGCTTAAACGCGGGGGGCATAGCCGGGGAGCTGTTTTTT.